A selection of T cell receptor beta chains follows, all from one sample in a study of blood T cell repertoires in COVID-19. Clones were read by immunoSEQ multiplex PCR, and TCRdb kept only the in-frame ones, dropping some. Of over 250,000 clones detected, over 70% appear once; the ten largest clones hold about 1.6%. The sequenced sample consisted of peripheral blood. The receptors derive from a woman aged 35 to 49 who had recovered from COVID-19. Both conserved end residues are part of each CDR3. A D gene is named only where the DNA matches it firmly. Not every row has a clone size; where given, it reads once, few, many or a size class.

-	-	TRBJ1-1	TRBV20-1	TGCAGTGCTATCAAAATCACTGAAGCTTTCTTT	CSAIKITEAFF
-	once	TRBJ2-7	TRBV7-2	TGTGCCAGCAGCTTAGCCCCAGGTGTACAATACTACGAGCAGTACTTC	CASSLAPGVQYYEQYF
-	-	TRBJ1-2	TRBV6-6	TGTGCCAGCAGTTACTCGACCAGGACTAACTATGGCTACACCTTC	CASSYSTRTNYGYTF
-	-	TRBJ1-3	TRBV19	-	CASGRDRIRSGNTIYF
-	-	TRBJ2-7	TRBV5-1	TGCGCCAGCAGCTTGGGGGCAGAAGCCACCTACGAGCAGTACTTC	CASSLGAEATYEQYF
TRBD1	-	TRBJ1-1	TRBV5-1	TGCGCCAGCAGCTTAGACAGGGCGAACACTGAAGCTTTCTTT	CASSLDRANTEAFF
-	-	TRBJ2-5	TRBV20-1	TGCAGTGTAGCTCCCCAAGAGACCCAGTACTTC	CSVAPQETQYF
TRBD1	-	TRBJ1-2	TRBV9	TGTGCCAGCAGCGTCTCAAAGGACAGGACCTTCTATGGCTACACCTTC	CASSVSKDRTFYGYTF
TRBD1	-	TRBJ1-2	TRBV12-3/TRBV12-4	TGTGCCAGCAGTTTAGGGACAGGGAACACCTTC	CASSLGTGNTF
TRBD1	-	TRBJ2-7	TRBV6-5	TGTGCCACCCCTGGGACAGGGTTTTACGAGCAGTACTTC	CATPGTGFYEQYF
-	-	TRBJ2-2	TRBV11-3	TGTGCCAGCAGCGGCAGGGCTAACACCGGGGAGCTGTTTTTT	CASSGRANTGELFF
-	-	TRBJ1-4	TRBV3-1/TRBV3-2	TGTGCCAGCAGCCAATTCAGGGGAGAAGGCGAAAAACTGTTTTTT	CASSQFRGEGEKLFF
-	-	TRBJ1-3	TRBV9	TGTGCCAGCAATGCCCGGGAATCTGGAAACACCATATATTTT	CASNARESGNTIYF
TRBD2	once	TRBJ2-3	TRBV29-1	TGCAGCGTTGACTCGCGAGCGGGGGATCCAGATACGCAGTATTTT	CSVDSRAGDPDTQYF
TRBD2	-	TRBJ2-7	TRBV5-1	TGCGCCAGCAGCTTGTTCGGGACTAGCAGCCACGAGCAGTACTTC	CASSLFGTSSHEQYF